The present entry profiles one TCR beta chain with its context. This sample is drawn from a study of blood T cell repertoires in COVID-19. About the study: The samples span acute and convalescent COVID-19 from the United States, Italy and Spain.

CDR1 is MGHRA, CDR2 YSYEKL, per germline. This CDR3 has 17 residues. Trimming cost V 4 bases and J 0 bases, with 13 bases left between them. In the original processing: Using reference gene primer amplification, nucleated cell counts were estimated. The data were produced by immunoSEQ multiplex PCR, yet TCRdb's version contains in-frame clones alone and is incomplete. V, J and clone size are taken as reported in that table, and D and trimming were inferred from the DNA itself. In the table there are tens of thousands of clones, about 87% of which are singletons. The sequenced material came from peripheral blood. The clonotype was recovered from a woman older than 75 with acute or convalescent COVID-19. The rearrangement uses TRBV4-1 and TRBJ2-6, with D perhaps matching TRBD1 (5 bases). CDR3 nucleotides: TGCGCCAGCAGCCTCGGCAGGGCTAGCTCTGGGGCCAACGTCCTGACTTTC. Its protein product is CASSLGRASSGANVLTF.